This TCR beta chain came from a study of CD8 T cells in Susac syndrome. The CDR3 extends over 15 amino acids. CDR1 MDHEN and CDR2 SYDVKM come from the germline V gene. The trim removed 2 bases at V and 3 bases at J, leaving 4 bases unmatched. CD8+ and CD4+ T cells circulating in blood were sequenced for TCR beta. RNA in amounts of roughly 0.5 to 1 ug was reverse transcribed with random hexamers. Amplification of TCR beta CDR3 across 54 Vbeta and 13 Jbeta was performed with immunoSEQ multiplex PCR. TCRdb recomputed calls from the immunoSEQ multiplex PCR reads with MiXCR, one row per CDR3 protein. The sample consists of about 19,000 distinct CDR3 sequences, approximately 95% of them appearing once.

The TCR originated in a human donor in good health. The chain employs TRBV28 and TRBJ2-3; 8 positions agree with TRBD1. Sequenced sample: CD8+ T cells from PBMCs. The DNA of the CDR3 is TGTGCCAGCAGTTTAGATCAGGGGGCAACAGATACGCAGTATTTT. Its protein is CASSLDQGATDTQYF.